Shown below are 30 T cell receptor beta chains from a single sample sequenced in a study of regulatory T cells in long-lasting Graves disease. TCR beta libraries were built with iRepertoire HTBI primers and Arm-PCR of CDR3 regions. TCRdb reprocessed the multiplex PCR reads with MiXCR, giving one entry per CDR3 protein. The table shows about 310,000 distinct CDR3 sequences, with around 20% occurring only once. Time point reported: persistent/refractory GD, antithyroid drugs over 5 years with positive TRAb. Scientists built the TCR library using RNA that was extracted from PBMCs. The sequenced sample was peripheral blood mononuclear cells (PBMCs), obtained when the disease was refractory, from a patient treated with antithyroid drugs. All receptors come from a female donor with Graves disease.

The chain recombines TRBV7-9 with TRBJ2-5, with 7 nucleotides matching TRBD2. Germline V gives CDR1 SEHNR, CDR2 FQNEAQ (reference sequence). CDR3 size: 16 residues. V shed 5 bases and J 2 bases; nucleotides not matched to a gene: 11. DNA for the CDR3: TGTGCCAGCAGCCACACGCTAGCGGTGGGGCAAGAGACCCAGTACTTC. This codes for CASSHTLAVGQETQYF.

V is TRBV12-3 or TRBV12-4 and J is TRBJ1-2; 7 bases are a match to TRBD1. V shed 5 bases, J shed 4 bases, and the junction held 4 bases outside the gene matches. The CDR3 runs to 13 residues. The CDR3 here is CASSTGQPYGYTF. CDR3 sequence (DNA): TGTGCCAGCAGTACGGGACAGCCCTATGGCTACACCTTC.

The CDR3 here is CSARPETQYF. As DNA, the CDR3 is TGCAGTGCTAGGCCCGAGACCCAGTACTTC. The J gene is TRBJ2-5, the V gene TRBV20-1; D unclear. The CDR3 length is 10 residues. Trimming took off 3 bases at V and 5 bases at J, with 4 bases between the two ends. Germline V gene lookup returns CDR1 DFQATT and CDR2 SNEGSKA (reference sequence).

This clonotype was counted a few times. V and J are TRBV19 and TRBJ2-2; 10 bases line up with TRBD1. Trimming at V came to 4 bases and at J to 5 bases, leaving 4 bases not matched to a gene. In germline, CDR1 is LNHDA, CDR2 SQIVND (reference sequence). CDR3 size: 15 residues. DNA for the CDR3: TGTGCCAGTAGTAAGGGACAGGGGCTGACCGGGGAGCTGTTTTTT. Protein: CASSKGQGLTGELFF.

This clonotype was recorded many times. CDR3 sequence: CASSFNYGYTF. The CDR3 DNA reads TGTGCCAGCAGTTTTAACTATGGCTACACCTTC. This rearrangement joins TRBV12-3 or TRBV12-4 to TRBJ1-2; the D is unclear. There are 11 residues in the CDR3. V lost 3 bases and J 1 base, leaving 0 bases between the germline ends.

Many counts were recorded for this clonotype. The CDR3 here is CASKDLNTEAFF. CDR3 sequence (DNA): TGTGCCAGCAAGGACCTGAACACTGAAGCTTTCTTT. This chain connects TRBV28 to TRBJ1-1; D is unclear. The V end lost 7 bases, the J end lost 0 bases, and 6 bases lay between the germline ends. The germline V gene encodes CDR1 MDHEN and CDR2 SYDVKM. There are 12 residues in the CDR3.

V usage is TRBV4-1 and J usage is TRBJ1-2; perhaps TRBD1 as D (5 bases). CDR1 is MGHRA and CDR2 is YSYEKL in the germline V gene. The CDR3 runs 14 residues. Trimming took off 0 bases at V and 7 bases at J, with 12 bases between the two ends. In DNA, the CDR3 is TGCGCCAGCAGCCAAGAATTCGGGGGTCCTGGCTACACCTTC. This encodes CASSQEFGGPGYTF.

This clonotype was counted many times. The chain joins TRBV3-1 to TRBJ1-1, with D uncertain. Trimming took off 5 bases at V and 8 bases at J, with 15 bases between the two ends. The CDR3 totals 13 residues. Germline V gene sequence: CDR1 LGHDT, CDR2 YNNKEL (reference sequence). The CDR3 spells CASSGNWRAEAFF. CDR3 bases: TGTGCCAGCAGCGGAAACTGGCGGGCGGAAGCTTTCTTT. Using reference TRBV3-1 and TRBJ1-1 for the parts outside the CDR3, the full variable domain is DTAVSQTPKYLVTQMGNDKSIKCEQNLGHDTMYWYKQDSKKFLKIMFSYNNKELIINETVPNRFSPKSPDKAHLNLHINSLELGDSAVYFCASSGNWRAEAFFGQGTRLTVV.

This clonotype has at least ten counts. Here the CDR3 DNA reads TGTGCCAGCAGCCGCGGTGGCGAGCAGTACTTC. Amino acid sequence: CASSRGGEQYF. V usage is TRBV7-9 and J usage is TRBJ2-7; D is uncertain. CDR3 length: 11 residues. Germline values: CDR1 SEHNR, CDR2 FQNEAQ (reference sequence). V gave up 5 bases and J gave up 6 bases, with 8 bases separating them.

V gene TRBV19 combines with J gene TRBJ2-7; D is unclear. TRBJ2-5 explains the end of the DNA better; the J call may be wrong. CDR1 is LNHDA and CDR2 is SQIVND in the germline V gene (reference sequence). The CDR3 length is 15 residues. DNA of the CDR3: TGTGCCAGTAAATGGGTACTTAAAAGGACAGAGACCCAGTACTTC. Translation: CASKWVLKRTETQYF.

This clonotype has a handful of counts. The chain carries TRBV20-1 and TRBJ2-2; D is uncertain. With 4 bases removed from V and 0 bases from J, the gap between germline ends came to 6 bases. The germline gives CDR1 DFQATT, CDR2 SNEGSKA (reference sequence). This CDR3 comprises 13 residues. CDR3 loop: CSATDANTGELFF. CDR3 coding DNA: TGCAGTGCTACGGACGCGAACACCGGGGAGCTGTTTTTT.

This sequence joins TRBV30 and TRBJ2-7; 9 bases line up with TRBD1. CDR1 is GTSNPN and CDR2 is SVGIG in the germline V gene (reference sequence). Trimming removed 2 bases from V and 3 bases from J; junction bases left unmatched: 5. This CDR3 comprises 14 residues. The CDR3 region has the DNA TGTGCCTGGAGTACCGGGACAGGGTTCTACGAGCAGTACTTC. The encoded protein is CAWSTGTGFYEQYF.

Regarding this clonotype: Being one base from a much bigger clone, this may be a read error. The gene calls are TRBV7-2 and TRBJ2-5; a weak D match, TRBD2 (5 bases). This CDR3 comprises 15 residues. Germline-derived CDR1 and CDR2 are SGHTA and FQGNSA. CDR3 protein: CVSSLAGLAPETQYF. Written as DNA, the CDR3 is TGTGTCAGCAGCTTAGCTGGCCTAGCCCCGGAGACCCAGTACTTC.

The sample holds many counts of this clonotype. V is TRBV11-2 and J is TRBJ1-2; no clear D gene. Trimming took off 6 bases at V and 4 bases at J, with 15 bases between the two ends. The V gene's germline CDR1 is SGHAT and CDR2 FQNNGV. The CDR3 extends over 14 amino acids. The CDR3 DNA reads TGTGCCAGCAGACCAATTCAGGATTTCTATGGCTACACCTTC. Translation gives CASRPIQDFYGYTF.

V is TRBV25-1 and J is TRBJ2-7; D is perhaps TRBD1 (6 bases). CDR3 size: 13 residues. The V and J ends lost 8 bases and 4 bases respectively, with 15 bases between them. The germline V gene encodes CDR1 MGHDK and CDR2 SYGVNS. CDR3 protein: CASAGGRGYEQYF. The DNA of the CDR3 is TGTGCCAGCGCAGGTGGCAGGGGTTACGAGCAGTACTTC.

The chain links TRBV20-1 to TRBJ2-5, with D unresolved. The last part of the DNA fits TRBJ2-1 better; the J call may be wrong. This CDR3 comprises 15 residues. Germline CDR1 and CDR2: DFQATT and SNEGSKA (reference sequence). In DNA, the CDR3 is TGCAGTGCTAGAGATCCGGTCCTCGGCGGCTATGAGCAGTTCTTC. This translates into CSARDPVLGGYEQFF.

This clonotype was seen at least ten times. J is TRBJ1-5 and V is TRBV20-1; no firm D call. The CDR3 runs 14 residues. Trimming shortened V by 2 bases and J by 1 base, and 9 bases separated the two germline ends. Germline loops: CDR1 DFQATT, CDR2 SNEGSKA (reference sequence). The DNA of the CDR3 is TGCAGTGCTAGATTCGGGGAAAGCAATCAGCCCCAGCATTTT. Translated, it gives CSARFGESNQPQHF.

The genes are TRBV19 and TRBJ1-5; TRBD1 agrees at 7 bases. V lost 7 bases to trimming and J lost 7 bases; unmatched junction nucleotides: 10. The CDR3 extends over 14 amino acids. Germline loops: CDR1 LNHDA, CDR2 SQIVND (reference sequence). CDR3 nucleotide sequence: TGTGCCAGTACGTCGACAGGGCTGGGCCAGCCCCAGCATTTT. Protein sequence: CASTSTGLGQPQHF. Based on the CDR3 plus reference TRBV19 and TRBJ1-5, the full variable domain is DGGITQSPKYLFRKEGQNVTLSCEQNLNHDAMYWYRQDPGQGLRLIYYSQIVNDFQKGDIAEGYSVSREKKESFPLTVTSAQKNPTAFYLCASTSTGLGQPQHFGDGTRLSIL.

The gene calls are TRBV27 and TRBJ2-7; 10 bases are a match to TRBD2. This CDR3 contains 16 residues. Per germline, CDR1 MNHEY and CDR2 SMNVEV (reference sequence). V dropped 5 bases and J dropped 4; count of bases not matched to a gene: 11. CDR3 coding DNA: TGTGCCAGCAGTACCGGGACTAGCGATCGTCCGTACGAGCAGTACTTC. This translates into CASSTGTSDRPYEQYF.

J is TRBJ1-2 and V is TRBV6-9, with a possible D match to TRBD1 (6 bases). Deletions cut 3 bases from V and 4 bases from J, with 15 bases between. The CDR3 is made up of 15 amino acids. From germline, CDR1 is MNHGY and CDR2 SVAAGI. This CDR3 is CASSYLQGTPYGYTF. The DNA of the CDR3 is TGTGCCAGCAGTTACCTACAGGGTACCCCCTATGGCTACACCTTC.

This chain connects TRBV19 to TRBJ1-5; 9 bases agree with TRBD1. This CDR3 is built from 16 residues. V was pared by 4 bases and J by 7 bases, with 11 bases of the junction left unmatched. Germline V gene data show CDR1 as LNHDA and CDR2 as SQIVND (reference sequence). Written as DNA, the CDR3 is TGTGCCAGTAGTAGCCCGGGACAGGGAGAACAACAGCCCCAGCATTTT. This codes for CASSSPGQGEQQPQHF.

This clonotype occurred a few times. A junction boundary mismatches the germline segment, possibly from a read error. This chain joins TRBV10-3 and TRBJ2-7, with no clear D. The CDR3 totals 13 residues. CDR1 ENHRY and CDR2 SYGVKD come from the germline V gene. CDR3 in amino acids: CASSEYKTYEQYF. In DNA, the CDR3 is TGTGCCAGCAGTGAGTACAAGACCTACGAGCAGTACTTC.

This chain uses TRBV9 with TRBJ2-1, with 11 bases aligning to TRBD2. The CDR3 covers 16 residues. CDR1 SGDLS and CDR2 YYNGEE come from the germline V gene. Trimming removed 4 bases from V and 6 bases from J; junction bases left unmatched: 9. The DNA of the CDR3 is TGTGCCAGCAGCCCCCGACTAGCGGGATATGGCAATGAGCAGTTCTTC. Residues: CASSPRLAGYGNEQFF. Together with reference TRBV9 and TRBJ2-1, the CDR3 gives the full variable domain: DSGVTQTPKHLITATGQRVTLRCSPRSGDLSVYWYQQSLDQGLQFLIQYYNGEERAKGNILERFSAQQFPDLHSELNLSSLELGDSALYFCASSPRLAGYGNEQFFGPGTRLTVL.

This clonotype has more than one count but fewer than ten. The chain combines TRBV3-1 with TRBJ1-3; 8 bases fit TRBD1. Germline V gene sequence: CDR1 LGHDT, CDR2 YNNKEL (reference sequence). V shed 4 bases, J shed 3 bases, and the junction held 11 bases outside the gene matches. This CDR3 is 17 amino acids long. CDR3 amino acids: CASSLGGAGGYGNTIYF. DNA of the CDR3: TGTGCCAGCAGCCTTGGAGGGGCAGGGGGCTATGGAAACACCATATATTTT.

This clonotype was observed many times. The rearrangement links TRBV6-1 to TRBJ2-7; possible D gene TRBD1, 6 bases. This CDR3 spans 13 amino acids. In germline, CDR1 is MNHNS, CDR2 SASEGT. The V gene lost 6 bases and the J gene lost 5 bases, with 14 bases spanning the gap. CDR3 sequence reads: CASSPGTTNEQYF. As DNA, the CDR3 is TGTGCCAGCAGCCCCGGGACAACGAACGAGCAGTACTTC.

Only a few counts were recorded for this clonotype. The J gene is TRBJ2-7, the V gene TRBV7-9, with TRBD1 as a possible D gene (5 bases). Germline CDR1 and CDR2: SEHNR and FQNEAQ (reference sequence). V lost 5 bases, J lost 1 base, and 9 bases lay in between. There are 13 residues in the CDR3. The CDR3 coding sequence is TGTGCCAGCAGCCGGACACCGTCCTACGAGCAGTACTTC. It yields the protein CASSRTPSYEQYF.

This clonotype was counted many times. CDR3 sequence reads: CASSLVPGQGNEQFF. In DNA, the CDR3 is TGCGCCAGCAGCTTGGTGCCGGGACAGGGCAATGAGCAGTTCTTC. This chain joins TRBV5-1 and TRBJ2-1; 9 bases are a match to TRBD1. The CDR3 extends over 15 amino acids. V shed 0 bases and J 6 bases; nucleotides not matched to a gene: 4. The germline gives CDR1 SGHRS, CDR2 YFSETQ.

The chain links TRBV7-9 to TRBJ2-2, with 9 bases that match TRBD2. CDR1 is SEHNR and CDR2 is FQNEAQ in the germline V gene (reference sequence). CDR3 length equals 15 residues. J gave up 5 bases and V 4 bases, and 5 bases lay outside the gene matches. This chain's CDR3 is CASSYGTSITGELFF. The CDR3 nucleotides read TGTGCCAGCAGCTATGGGACTAGCATAACCGGGGAGCTGTTTTTT.

With respect to this clonotype: Just one base apart from a much larger clone, this may be a read error. The rearrangement uses TRBV28 and TRBJ2-5, with 9 bases matching TRBD1. The CDR3 is made up of 13 amino acids. Looked up from germline, CDR1 is MDHEN and CDR2 is SYDVKM. The junction had 5 bases not matched to a gene; V was cut back by 7 bases and J by 5 bases. As DNA, the CDR3 is TGTGCCAGCACGACAGGGGGTTGGGAGACCCAGTACTTC. Protein: CASTTGGWETQYF.

This clonotype was detected only a few times. V usage is TRBV20-1 and J usage is TRBJ2-7; 9 nucleotides line up with TRBD2. The germline CDR1 and CDR2 sequences are DFQATT and SNEGSKA (reference sequence). The CDR3 runs to 15 residues. The J segment lost 0 bases and the V segment lost 5 bases, leaving 8 bases of the junction unmatched. CDR3 region: CSAHSGGPSSYEQYF. CDR3 DNA sequence: TGCAGTGCTCATAGCGGGGGTCCCAGCTCCTACGAGCAGTACTTC.